This passage covers 22 T cell receptor beta chains from one sample sequenced in a study of blood T cell repertoires in COVID-19. Clones were read by immunoSEQ multiplex PCR, and TCRdb kept only the in-frame ones, dropping some. Of tens of thousands of clones in the sample, roughly four fifths were seen once. What was sequenced was peripheral blood. Receptor source: a woman older than 75 with acute or convalescent COVID-19.

The J gene is TRBJ2-1, the V gene TRBV7-7; possible D gene TRBD2, 5 bases. The CDR3 sequence is 16 residues long. The V end lost 1 base, the J end lost 8 bases, and 18 bases lay between the germline ends. Germline CDR1 is SSHAT and CDR2 is FNYEAQ (reference sequence). CDR3 nucleotides: TGTGCCAGCAGCTTAGGGGTCCAGCGGCGAGGAGATGAGCAGTTCTTC. Its protein product is CASSLGVQRRGDEQFF.

The chain employs TRBV27 and TRBJ1-1; 7 positions agree with TRBD1. The length of the CDR3 is 14 residues. Germline V gene data show CDR1 as MNHEY and CDR2 as SMNVEV (reference sequence). Germline trimming cut 5 bases from V and 5 bases from J; bases unmatched to any gene: 8. CDR3 sequence reads: CASSTWTGGTEAFF. The CDR3 DNA reads TGTGCCAGCAGTACTTGGACAGGCGGGACTGAAGCTTTCTTT.

The chain carries TRBV21-1 and TRBJ2-7; TRBD2, the D gene given by the table, was not confirmed from the DNA. TRBV21-1 is a recognized pseudogene. This CDR3 region has 17 residues. CDR3 protein: CATDIQSSGRILYEQYF. In DNA form, the CDR3 reads TGTGCCACCGATATACAATCTAGCGGGAGGATACTCTACGAGCAGTACTTC.

The chain links TRBV5-1 to TRBJ1-5, with 7 bases matching TRBD1. V dropped 3 bases and J dropped 0; count of bases not matched to a gene: 24. The CDR3 runs 22 residues. Germline V CDR1 and CDR2: SGHRS, YFSETQ. The CDR3 loop reads CASSSGTEHPVFYIYSNQPQHF. The CDR3 DNA follows: TGCGCCAGCAGCTCCGGGACAGAACATCCCGTTTTTTATATATATAGCAATCAGCCCCAGCATTTT. The full variable domain, rest sourced from reference TRBV5-1 and TRBJ1-5, is KAGVTQTPRYLIKTRGQQVTLSCSPISGHRSVSWYQQTPGQGLQFLFEYFSETQRNKGNFPGRFSGRQFSNSRSEMNVSTLELGDSALYLCASSSGTEHPVFYIYSNQPQHFGDGTRLSIL.

The gene calls are TRBV2 and TRBJ1-6; TRBD1 matches 8 bases. Germline CDR1 is SNHLY and CDR2 is FYNNEI. V was pared by 7 bases and J by 0 bases, with 5 bases of the junction left unmatched. This CDR3 contains 16 residues. In DNA, the CDR3 is TGTGCCAGCACCGCGGACAGGGCCTCCTATAATTCACCCCTCCACTTT. It translates to CASTADRASYNSPLHF. The full variable domain, in which reference TRBV2 and TRBJ1-6 provide the parts outside the CDR3, is EPEVTQTPSHQVTQMGQEVILRCVPISNHLYFYWYRQILGQKVEFLVSFYNNEISEKSEIFDDQFSVERPDGSNFTLKIRSTKLEDSAMYFCASTADRASYNSPLHFGNGTRLTVT.

The chain carries TRBV7-9 and TRBJ2-7; 7 bases are shared with TRBD1. The germline CDR1 and CDR2 sequences are SEHNR and FQNEAQ (reference sequence). This CDR3 region has 15 residues. V lost 5 bases to trimming and J lost 1 base; unmatched junction nucleotides: 8. CDR3 protein: CASSPRPGGSYEQYF. CDR3 sequence (DNA): TGTGCCAGCAGCCCAAGGCCAGGGGGTTCCTACGAGCAGTACTTC.

The chain combines TRBV6-2 or TRBV6-3 with TRBJ1-3, with a possible D match to TRBD1 (6 bases). V was cut by 5 bases and J by 3 bases, with 8 bases left in between. The CDR3 sequence is 13 residues long. Per germline, CDR1 MNHEY and CDR2 SVGEGT. The CDR3 loop reads CASSPDSGNTIYF. The CDR3 DNA follows: TGTGCCAGCAGTCCGGACAGTGGAAACACCATATATTTT.

V and J are TRBV5-1 and TRBJ2-7; the D is unclear. The CDR3 is made up of 14 amino acids. Looked up from germline, CDR1 is SGHRS and CDR2 is YFSETQ. V lost 4 bases, J lost 2 bases, and 13 bases lay in between. In DNA form, the CDR3 reads TGCGCCAGCAGCCCCTCCGGGTCGCCCTACGAGCAGTACTTC. Translated, it gives CASSPSGSPYEQYF.

J is TRBJ2-5 and V is TRBV28; TRBD2 agrees at 7 bases. V trimming: 6 bases; J trimming: 8 bases; junction bases outside the gene matches: 9. Germline CDR1 and CDR2: MDHEN and SYDVKM. CDR3 size: 13 residues. The CDR3 bases are TGTGCCAGCAGCCCCCCGGCTAGCGGAACCCAGTACTTC. Its translation is CASSPPASGTQYF.

The rearrangement uses TRBV11-2 and TRBJ2-7; 9 nucleotides agree with TRBD2. Germline V gene lookup returns CDR1 SGHAT and CDR2 FQNNGV. Trimming at V came to 5 bases and at J to 3 bases, leaving 11 bases not matched to a gene. The CDR3 is made up of 16 amino acids. Here the CDR3 reads CASSRGVAGVGYEQYF. CDR3 sequence (DNA): TGTGCCAGCAGCAGAGGTGTAGCGGGAGTCGGCTACGAGCAGTACTTC. Supplemented by reference TRBV11-2 and TRBJ2-7, the full variable domain reads EAGVAQSPRYKIIEKRQSVAFWCNPISGHATLYWYQQILGQGPKLLIQFQNNGVVDDSQLPKDRFSAERLKGVDSTLKIQPAKLEDSAVYLCASSRGVAGVGYEQYFGPGTRLTVT.

The V gene is TRBV11-1, the J gene TRBJ2-3, with 10 bases that match TRBD2. CDR3 length: 15 amino acids. Germline V gives CDR1 SGHAT, CDR2 FQDESV (reference sequence). V lost 5 bases, J lost 9 bases, and 11 bases stayed unmatched. Here the CDR3 reads CASSARKREGGTQYF. In nucleotides, the CDR3 is TGTGCCAGCAGCGCCCGTAAGCGGGAGGGGGGGACGCAGTATTTT. The whole variable domain, remainder taken from reference TRBV11-1 and TRBJ2-3, is EAEVAQSPRYKITEKSQAVAFWCDPISGHATLYWYRQILGQGPELLVQFQDESVVDDSQLPKDRFSAERLKGVDSTLKIQPAELGDSAMYLCASSARKREGGTQYFGPGTRLTVL.

The chain has TRBV7-2 and TRBJ2-4; TRBD1 matches at 9 bases. The junction had 9 bases not matched to a gene; V was cut back by 5 bases and J by 7 bases. The CDR3 extends over 15 amino acids. Germline values: CDR1 SGHTA, CDR2 FQGNSA. This chain's CDR3 is CASSLYRGRTNIQYF. Written as DNA, the CDR3 is TGTGCCAGCAGCCTATACAGGGGGCGGACGAACATTCAGTACTTC. The full variable domain, rest sourced from reference TRBV7-2 and TRBJ2-4, is GAGVSQSPSNKVTEKGKDVELRCDPISGHTALYWYRQSLGQGLEFLIYFQGNSAPDKSGLPSDRFSAERTGGSVSTLTIQRTQQEDSAVYLCASSLYRGRTNIQYFGAGTRLSVL.

The chain carries TRBV19 and TRBJ1-6; 10 positions match TRBD1. This CDR3 is built from 15 residues. CDR1 is LNHDA, CDR2 SQIVND, per germline (reference sequence). V was clipped by 7 bases and J by 4 bases; unmatched bases: 4. Here the CDR3 DNA reads TGTGCCAGTAACGACAGGGGGCTGTATAATTCACCCCTCCACTTT. Protein sequence: CASNDRGLYNSPLHF.

The chain combines TRBV18 with TRBJ2-7; possible D gene TRBD1, 6 bases. The germline V gene encodes CDR1 KGHSH and CDR2 LQKENI. The germline V and J ends were trimmed by 4 bases and 3 bases, with 22 bases remaining between them. This CDR3 contains 17 residues. The CDR3 sequence is CASSQGQTGSPLYEQYF. The CDR3 bases are TGTGCCAGCTCACAAGGACAGACCGGTTCACCTCTCTACGAGCAGTACTTC. The complete variable domain, with remaining parts taken from reference TRBV18 and TRBJ2-7, reads NAGVMQNPRHLVRRRGQEARLRCSPMKGHSHVYWYRQLPEEGLKFMVYLQKENIIDESGMPKERFSAEFPKEGPSILRIQQVVRGDSAAYFCASSQGQTGSPLYEQYFGPGTRLTVT.

The rearrangement uses TRBV30 and TRBJ1-6; 8 bases fit TRBD1. The CDR3 extends over 13 amino acids. Germline assignment: CDR1 GTSNPN and CDR2 SVGIG (reference sequence). V shed 4 bases and J 5 bases; nucleotides not matched to a gene: 1. The CDR3 reads CAWKTGDNSPLHF. DNA for the CDR3: TGTGCCTGGAAGACAGGGGATAATTCACCCCTCCACTTT. Combining the CDR3 with reference TRBV30 and TRBJ1-6 gives the whole variable domain SQTIHQWPATLVQPVGSPLSLECTVEGTSNPNLYWYRQAAGRGLQLLFYSVGIGQISSEVPQNLSASRPQDRQFILSSKKLLLSDSGFYLCAWKTGDNSPLHFGNGTRLTVT.

The J gene is TRBJ2-3, the V gene TRBV6-2 or TRBV6-3; D possibly corresponds to TRBD2 (6 bases). V lost 6 bases and J 0 bases, leaving 19 bases between the germline ends. In germline, CDR1 is MNHEY, CDR2 SVGEGT. CDR3 size: 17 residues. The DNA for the CDR3 is TGTGCCAGCAGCCCAGAGCGGGCTCGTACTAGCACAGATACGCAGTATTTT. It is translated as CASSPERARTSTDTQYF.

This chain joins TRBV19 and TRBJ2-7, with 7 bases identical to TRBD1. The length of the CDR3 is 15 residues. V trimming: 2 bases; J trimming: 1 base; junction bases outside the gene matches: 5. Germline V lookup: CDR1 LNHDA, CDR2 SQIVND (reference sequence). CDR3 nucleotides: TGTGCCAGTAGTATAATAACAGGGGCATCCTACGAGCAGTACTTC. Amino acid sequence: CASSIITGASYEQYF.

The gene calls are TRBV7-8 and TRBJ2-7; D not certain. The CDR3 has 13 residues. Germline V gives CDR1 SGHVS, CDR2 FQNEAQ. V lost 2 bases and J lost 4, with 9 bases in between. The CDR3 DNA reads as TGTGCCAGCAGCTTACGACTTCTATACGAGCAGTACTTC. Translation: CASSLRLLYEQYF.

The CDR3 loop is CASSQEGSGALPSYNEQFF. The DNA of the CDR3 is TGTGCCAGCAGCCAAGAGGGTAGCGGGGCGCTTCCCTCCTACAATGAGCAGTTCTTC. The chain uses TRBV4-2 and TRBJ2-1; 8 bases agree with TRBD2. J gave up 0 bases and V 0 bases, and 10 bases lay outside the gene matches. The CDR3 has 19 amino acids. Germline V gene data show CDR1 as LGHNA and CDR2 as YNFKEQ.

The genes are TRBV5-1 and TRBJ2-5; 9 bases line up with TRBD1. Germline trimming cut 4 bases from V and 5 bases from J; bases unmatched to any gene: 9. This CDR3 spans 15 amino acids. Germline CDR1 and CDR2: SGHRS and YFSETQ. The CDR3 DNA is TGCGCCAGCAGCATCCTACAGGGGGCTGGGGAGACCCAGTACTTC. Amino acid sequence: CASSILQGAGETQYF.

The V call is TRBV11-3, the J call TRBJ2-2; a weak D match, TRBD2 (7 bases). The V end lost 1 base, the J end lost 0 bases, and 9 bases lay between the germline ends. The germline CDR1 and CDR2 sequences are SGHNT and YENEEA. The CDR3 consists of 16 residues. The CDR3 coding sequence is TGTGCCAGCAGCTTAGGAGGGGGGGCGAACACCGGGGAGCTGTTTTTT. Residues: CASSLGGGANTGELFF.

The chain joins TRBV7-2 to TRBJ2-3; 10 bases agree with TRBD2. Germline V lookup: CDR1 SGHTA, CDR2 FQGNSA. V trimming: 6 bases; J trimming: 3 bases; junction bases outside the gene matches: 9. This CDR3 has 16 residues. The DNA for the CDR3 is TGTGCCAGCAGTCCGAAACTAGCGGGAACTACAGATACGCAGTATTTT. Encoded protein: CASSPKLAGTTDTQYF.